Listed here are 4 T cell receptor beta chains from one sample, sequenced in a study of molecular identifiers for immune sequencing clone quantification. MiXCR, applied by TCRdb to the PCR reads, yields one record per CDR3 protein. The data show some 320,000 distinct CDR3 sequences, about a fifth seen once. Material for sequencing was naive CD8+ T cells from blood, with Jurkat cell RNA spiked in. This sample's subset: FACS-sorted CD8+CD4-CCR7+CD45RA+ naive T cells. The receptors here all came from a human donor in good health. Some libraries in this study had Jurkat cell RNA spiked in.

A note on this clonotype: At one boundary the junction diverges from the germline segment, which might be a read error. The rearrangement links TRBV6-2 or TRBV6-3 to TRBJ1-5; tentatively, D is TRBD1 (5 bases). Germline assignment: CDR1 MNHEY and CDR2 SVGEGT. CDR3 length: 13 amino acids. The CDR3 region has the DNA TGTGCCGGCAGGGACTGGGGCAATCAGCCCCAGCATTTT. It codes for CAGRDWGNQPQHF.

This clonotype was counted at least ten times. The chain employs TRBV7-9 and TRBJ2-7; D not resolved. V lost 4 bases to trimming and J lost 4 bases, with 5 bases between them. The CDR3 consists of 11 residues. Germline assignment: CDR1 SEHNR and CDR2 FQNEAQ (reference sequence). The DNA of the CDR3 is TGTGCCAGCAGCTATAAGTACGAGCAGTACTTC. Residues: CASSYKYEQYF.

This clonotype was seen repeatedly, ten times or more. The V call is TRBV3-1, the J call TRBJ1-4; D is uncertain. CDR1 is LGHDT, CDR2 YNNKEL, per germline (reference sequence). This CDR3 spans 16 amino acids. Trimming shortened V by 0 bases and J by 3 bases, and 11 bases separated the two germline ends. CDR3 bases: TGTGCCAGCAGCCAAGATTTCGGGCGGGCTAATGAAAAACTGTTTTTT. Translated, it gives CASSQDFGRANEKLFF.

This clonotype was found many times. This chain joins TRBV6-2 or TRBV6-3 and TRBJ1-1; D is possibly TRBD1 (5 bases). Trimming took 1 base from V and 0 from J, leaving 9 bases between them. In germline, CDR1 is MNHEY, CDR2 SVGEGT. The CDR3 loop spans 15 amino acids. CDR3 DNA: TGTGCCAGCAGTTACTTCGACAGAATGAACACTGAAGCTTTCTTT. Translation: CASSYFDRMNTEAFF.